Detailed here is one T cell receptor (beta chain). This record comes from a study of blood T cell repertoires in COVID-19. V was pared by 5 bases and J by 4 bases, with 8 bases between. This CDR3 comprises 13 residues. In germline, CDR1 is LNHDA, CDR2 SQIVND (reference sequence). Clones were sequenced by immunoSEQ multiplex PCR, and TCRdb holds only the in-frame ones, with some missing. The data show approximately 390,000 clones, 80% to 90% seen once. The TCR comes from a woman aged 45 to 65 who had recovered from COVID-19. The genes are TRBV19 and TRBJ2-2, with unresolved D. Sequenced material: PBMCs or T cells enriched from blood (not recorded which). CDR3 amino acids: CASSPMATGELFF. The CDR3 DNA follows: TGTGCCAGTAGTCCCATGGCCACCGGGGAGCTGTTTTTT.